This entry describes one T cell receptor (beta chain). The table came from immunoSEQ multiplex PCR; TCRdb's copy has only in-frame clones and leaves some out. In the table there are about 52,000 clones, roughly 91% of which are singletons. The V and J ends lost 5 bases and 1 base respectively, with 11 bases between them. The CDR3 runs to 15 residues. The germline V gene encodes CDR1 MNHEY and CDR2 SVGEGT. This sample is part of a study of blood T cell repertoires in COVID-19. This clonotype was sampled from a man aged 80 or over with active or convalescent COVID-19. The sequencing input was peripheral blood. V usage is TRBV6-2 or TRBV6-3 and J usage is TRBJ2-2; D may be TRBD1 (5 bases). The CDR3 DNA reads as TGTGCCAGCAGTCCAACAGGCTGGAACACCGGGGAGCTGTTTTTT. This sequence encodes CASSPTGWNTGELFF.